In this sample, the clone carrying this T cell receptor beta chain turned up many times. Its specificity is unknown. The sample comes from a study of regulatory T cells in long-lasting Graves disease. The wider study: The study counted Graves' disease as persistent given over 5 years of antithyroid drugs and positive TSH receptor antibodies.

The study, taken as a whole, reports: New patients shared fewer public clonotypes (around 880) than persistent patients did (about 3,000). Persistent Graves' patients showed less TCR diversity than newly diagnosed patients showed.

The TCR beta library used iRepertoire HTBI primers with Arm-PCR amplification of CDR3. TCRdb reprocessed the multiplex PCR reads via MiXCR and lists one record per CDR3 protein. The table has 400,000 to 500,000 distinct CDR3 sequences, about 22% seen once. The time point is: persistent/refractory GD, antithyroid drugs over 5 years with positive TRAb. There was RNA extracted from PBMCs, and the TCR library was made from it. American Thyroid Association guidelines served as the basis for diagnosing Graves' disease. The CDR3 runs to 17 residues. Germline CDR1 is MNHNS and CDR2 is SASEGT. V shed 7 bases and J shed 4 bases, with 25 bases lying between them.

This clonotype was sampled from a female donor with Graves disease. Sequenced material: peripheral blood mononuclear cells (PBMCs), taken when the disease was refractory, from a patient treated with antithyroid drugs. V is TRBV6-1 and J is TRBJ1-2; D perhaps matches TRBD1 (5 bases). The CDR3 loop reads CASISKQRGGMGYGYTF. For the CDR3, the DNA is TGTGCCAGCATTTCTAAGCAACGGGGGGGAATGGGCTATGGCTACACCTTC.